Listed here is a single TCR beta chain. This clone was observed once. Its antigen has not been determined. No base quality information exists; no much larger clone differs at one position. This sample was included in a study of blood T cell repertoires in COVID-19 (TCRdb year 2020). For the study in its entirety: The collaborator samples originated in the United States, Italy and Spain and spanned the acute and convalescent phases of COVID-19. The prospective study material was composed of cDNA or gDNA derived from T cells, B-cell-depleted T cells, or PBMCs. Deeply sampled blood TCRbeta repertoires from subjects exposed to, actively infected with, or recovered from COVID-19 were included in the dataset. The repertoires were released in a freely available public database intended as a resource for research on the immune response to SARS-CoV-2. Sample metadata almost always included a de-identified subject ID, COVID-19 status, age in years and sex. Where HLA class I and class II types were available, the types were taken from metadata supplied by the sample provider, not from assay-based typing. Samples came from the ongoing ImmuneRACE study (first 160 participants) plus 1,254 subjects from 6 global collaborators.

The immunoSEQ Assay, a bias-controlled multiplex PCR, was used to amplify TCRbeta CDR3 regions from genomic DNA. Processing in the source paper ran as follows. Within the assay, amplification of reference gene primers was used to estimate how many nucleated cells each sample contained. To quantify the absolute abundance of each unique TCRbeta CDR3 rearrangement, sequence reads were collapsed and filtered. For each sample, productive Simpson clonality was calculated by taking the square root of Simpson's diversity index across productive rearrangements. TCRdb carries this immuneACCESS record with in-frame sequences only. Its versions omit some clonotypes, under half of them owing to an unresolved V gene in the studies checked, with the rest unexplained. V and J calls and clone size are as listed in that table; D and trimming were resolved from the DNA. The sample table shows approximately 120,000 clones, and about 75% are seen once. The ten largest clones add up to about a fifth of the sample.

The collaborating institutions used their own protocols to collect whole blood in K2EDTA tubes. For TCRbeta analysis, collaborators shipped samples in one of three forms: frozen whole blood, isolated PBMCs, or DNA extracted from either of those sample types. Results the study describes overall, beyond this receptor: Clinical and demographic metadata were provided uncurated, with the amount varying by source and participant.

The CDR1 and CDR2 encoded by the germline V gene (reference sequence) are LGHDT and YNNKEL. The V end gives up 5 bases and the J end 10 bases, leaving 10 bases in the junction not matched to a gene. Inclusive of the bounding cysteine and phenylalanine, the CDR3 is 14 residues long. Left in the record is the CDR3 DNA by itself, 42 bases read in frame from the first base. The V and J genes are TRBV3-1 (or the pseudogene TRBV3-2) and TRBJ2-1, with 8 central nucleotides matching TRBD1. Sequenced material: peripheral blood. The receptor comes from a man aged 80 or over with acute or convalescent COVID-19. The bases are TGTGCCAGCAGCTCAAAGGGACAGGTTGGGGAGCAGTTCTTC. This gives the protein CASSSKGQVGEQFF.